The present TCR beta chain was sequenced within a study of shared clonotypes between healthy human individuals. There are 13 residues in the CDR3. V gave up 5 bases and J gave up 0 bases, with 5 bases separating them. In germline, CDR1 is SGHVS, CDR2 FNYEAQ. Profiling relied on immunoSEQ multiplex PCR, and the TCRdb table lists in-frame clones only, not all of them. The data contain 2 million to 2.5 million clones, under 97% of them singletons. The J gene is TRBJ1-5, the V gene TRBV7-6; no reliable D call. This receptor was identified in a man aged 18 to 30 in good health. The specimen was naive CD4+ T cells sorted from blood. The subset here: CD45RA+ positively selected. The CDR3 spells CASSQNSNQPQHF. In nucleotides, the CDR3 is TGTGCCAGCAGCCAGAATAGCAATCAGCCCCAGCATTTT.